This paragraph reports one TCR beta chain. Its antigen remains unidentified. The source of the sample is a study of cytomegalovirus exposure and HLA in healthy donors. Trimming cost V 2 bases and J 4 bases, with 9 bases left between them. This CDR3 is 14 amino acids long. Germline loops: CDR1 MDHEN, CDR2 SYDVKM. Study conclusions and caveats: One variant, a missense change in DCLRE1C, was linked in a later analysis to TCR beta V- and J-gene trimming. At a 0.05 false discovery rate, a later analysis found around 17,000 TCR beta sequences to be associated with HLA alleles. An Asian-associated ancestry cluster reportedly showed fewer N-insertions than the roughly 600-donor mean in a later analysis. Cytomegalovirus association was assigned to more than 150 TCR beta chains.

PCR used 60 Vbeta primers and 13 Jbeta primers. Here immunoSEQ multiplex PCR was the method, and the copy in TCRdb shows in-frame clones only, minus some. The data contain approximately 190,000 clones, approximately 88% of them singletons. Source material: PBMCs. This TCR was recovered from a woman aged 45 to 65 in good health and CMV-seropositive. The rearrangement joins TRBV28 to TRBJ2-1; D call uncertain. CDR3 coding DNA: TGTGCCAGCAGTTTACGGTCTAGTTACAATGAGCAGTTCTTC. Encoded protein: CASSLRSSYNEQFF.